These 15 T cell receptor beta chains were all obtained from the same sample, sequenced in a study of cytomegalovirus exposure and HLA in healthy donors. Primers included in the PCR were 60 Vbeta and 13 Jbeta primers. Produced via immunoSEQ multiplex PCR; TCRdb's table is partial and in-frame only. The sample has about 60,000 clones; about 82% are singletons. The sequenced material came from PBMCs. The receptors originated from a woman between 25 and 40 years old in good health and CMV-seronegative.

This clone came up a few times. V is TRBV6-5 and J is TRBJ2-2, with D possibly matching TRBD1 (6 bases). This CDR3 comprises 15 residues. Per the germline V gene, CDR1 is MNHEY and CDR2 is SVGAGI. V was shortened by 6 bases and J by 0 bases, with 11 bases between the two germline ends. The CDR3 sequence: CASSPGQPNTGELFF. The CDR3 DNA reads TGTGCCAGCAGCCCAGGACAGCCGAACACCGGGGAGCTGTTTTTT.

The chain recombines TRBV30 with TRBJ1-1; TRBD1 matches 11 bases. The ends lost 4 bases at V and 11 bases at J; junction bases unmatched: 21. The CDR3 sequence is 17 residues long. Germline CDR1 is GTSNPN and CDR2 is SVGIG (reference sequence). The CDR3 is CAWTKPGQGGLTSGAFF. The DNA for the CDR3 is TGTGCCTGGACCAAACCGGGACAGGGGGGACTTACGTCCGGGGCTTTCTTT.

The rearrangement joins TRBV5-1 to TRBJ2-1; D call uncertain. Germline-derived CDR1 and CDR2 are SGHRS and YFSETQ. Trimming removed 2 bases at V and 4 bases at J, with 7 bases between. This CDR3 comprises 13 residues. In DNA, the CDR3 is TGCGCCAGCAGCTTCGGGTTTTACAATGAGCAGTTCTTC. Amino acids: CASSFGFYNEQFF.

The chain joins TRBV30 to TRBJ1-5, with no clear D. V shed 0 bases and J shed 6 bases, with 3 bases lying between them. Germline CDR1 GTSNPN, CDR2 SVGIG (reference sequence). The CDR3 totals 11 residues. The CDR3 loop is CAWSVGQPQHF. CDR3 sequence (DNA): TGTGCCTGGAGTGTCGGTCAGCCCCAGCATTTT.

The chain joins TRBV30 to TRBJ1-2; D not certain. V shed 0 bases and J shed 8 bases, with 10 bases lying between them. This CDR3 is built from 12 residues. The germline CDR1 and CDR2 sequences are GTSNPN and SVGIG (reference sequence). CDR3 sequence reads: CAWSVGGHGYTF. The CDR3 DNA sequence: TGTGCCTGGAGTGTAGGAGGGCACGGCTACACCTTC.

V usage is TRBV5-4 and J usage is TRBJ2-4; a possible D gene is TRBD1 (6 bases). V was cut by 0 bases and J by 7 bases, with 8 bases left in between. The CDR3 is made up of 13 amino acids. Germline CDR1 SGHNT, CDR2 YYREEE (reference sequence). CDR3 sequence reads: CASSLDRDNIQYF. The CDR3, as DNA: TGTGCCAGCAGCTTGGACAGGGATAACATTCAGTACTTC.

The J gene is TRBJ2-3, the V gene TRBV29-1; perhaps TRBD2 as D (5 bases). The CDR3 contains 15 residues. CDR1 and CDR2 from the germline V gene are SQVTM and ANQGSEA. Between the trimmed V and J ends, which lost 0 bases and 0 bases, there was a span of 10 bases. The CDR3 loop is CSVEDLAGSTDTQYF. Written as DNA, the CDR3 is TGCAGCGTTGAAGATCTAGCCGGCAGCACAGATACGCAGTATTTT.

The J gene is TRBJ2-7, the V gene TRBV6-5; 8 bases are shared with TRBD2. This CDR3 is 16 amino acids long. Germline CDR1 reads MNHEY; CDR2 reads SVGAGI. V was clipped by 1 base and J by 5 bases; unmatched bases: 10. The CDR3 reads CASSYFPRTSFNEQYF. DNA of the CDR3: TGTGCCAGCAGTTACTTCCCCAGGACTAGCTTTAACGAGCAGTACTTC.

J is TRBJ2-7 and V is TRBV7-6, with TRBD1 matching 9 bases. Trimming removed 5 bases from V and 4 bases from J; junction bases left unmatched: 9. CDR3 length equals 15 residues. Germline V gene data show CDR1 as SGHVS and CDR2 as FNYEAQ. The CDR3 is CASSVDRGLTYEQYF. As DNA, the CDR3 is TGTGCCAGCAGCGTGGACAGGGGACTAACTTACGAGCAGTACTTC.

This rearrangement joins TRBV15 to TRBJ1-2, with TRBD1 matching over 9 bases. The CDR3 runs to 14 residues. Germline loops: CDR1 LNHNV, CDR2 YYDKDF (reference sequence). The ends lost 3 bases at V and 8 bases at J; junction bases unmatched: 7. CDR3 amino acids: CATSSAGTGWGYTF. The DNA for the CDR3 is TGTGCCACCAGCAGCGCCGGGACAGGGTGGGGCTACACCTTC. Full variable domain (remainder filled in from reference TRBV15 and TRBJ1-2): DAMVIQNPRYQVTQFGKPVTLSCSQTLNHNVMYWYQQKSSQAPKLLFHYYDKDFNNEADTPDNFQSRRPNTSFCFLDIRSPGLGDTAMYLCATSSAGTGWGYTFGSGTRLTVV.

The chain employs TRBV6-4 and TRBJ2-1, with a weak D call TRBD2 (6 bases). Germline V lookup: CDR1 MRHNA, CDR2 SNTAGT. Trimming stripped 7 bases from V and 7 bases from J, with 20 bases between. The CDR3 runs to 15 residues. CDR3 DNA: TGTGCCAGCAACCTCGACCGGGGGAAGCGTAATGAGCAGTTCTTC. It encodes CASNLDRGKRNEQFF.

This chain connects TRBV6-6 to TRBJ1-5, with D maybe TRBD1 (5 bases). Trimming removed 6 bases at V and 1 base at J, with 10 bases between. Germline V lookup: CDR1 MNHNY, CDR2 SVGAGI (reference sequence). This CDR3 contains 14 residues. This CDR3 is CASSSGGSNQPQHF. Here the CDR3 DNA reads TGTGCCAGCAGCTCGGGGGGGAGCAATCAGCCCCAGCATTTT.

The chain employs TRBV4-1 and TRBJ2-7; the match to TRBD1 covers 7 bases. The CDR3 covers 16 residues. Per germline, CDR1 MGHRA and CDR2 YSYEKL. Unmatched junction bases numbered 11, after V lost 4 bases and J lost 2 bases. The CDR3 protein is CASSREAAQGAYEQYF. In DNA, the CDR3 is TGCGCCAGCAGCCGCGAGGCGGCGCAGGGGGCCTACGAGCAGTACTTC.

V gene TRBV6-5 combines with J gene TRBJ1-1; D ambiguous. Germline V lookup: CDR1 MNHEY, CDR2 SVGAGI. The V gene lost 4 bases and the J gene lost 8 bases, with 11 bases spanning the gap. The CDR3 has 12 residues. The CDR3 DNA is TGTGCCAGCAGTTCATCCCAGCGGGAAGCTTTCTTT. Translated: CASSSSQREAFF.

The chain links TRBV29-1 to TRBJ2-1; D ambiguous. The germline V gene has CDR1 SQVTM and CDR2 ANQGSEA. The CDR3 extends over 11 amino acids. V was cut by 8 bases and J by 0 bases, with 5 bases left in between. CDR3 residues: CSHSSYNEQFF. CDR3 coding DNA: TGCAGCCATAGCTCCTACAATGAGCAGTTCTTC.